Presented here are 3 T cell receptor beta chains from one specimen sequenced in a study of cytomegalovirus exposure and HLA in healthy donors. In the PCR, 60 Vbeta and 13 Jbeta primers were used. Generated by immunoSEQ multiplex PCR, the TCRdb table keeps only in-frame clones and is missing some. The profile shows some 140,000 clones, about three quarters of them singletons. Sequencing was performed on PBMCs. Every receptor here comes from a woman aged 40 to 49 in good health and CMV-seronegative.

V is TRBV6-5 and J is TRBJ1-5; the D is unclear. The CDR3 is made up of 13 amino acids. CDR1 MNHEY and CDR2 SVGAGI come from the germline V gene. The V and J ends lost 7 bases and 4 bases respectively, with 11 bases between them. The CDR3 spells CASTSGLNQPQHF. CDR3 DNA: TGTGCCAGCACTAGTGGATTAAATCAGCCCCAGCATTTT.

This clone was counted only a few times. The chain carries TRBV5-1 and TRBJ1-6; 10 positions match TRBD1. Germline values: CDR1 SGHRS, CDR2 YFSETQ. The V and J ends lost 5 bases and 10 bases, in that order; junction bases with no gene match: 3. The CDR3 totals 13 residues. As DNA, the CDR3 is TGCGCCAGCAGTGGACAGGGGGGCTCACCCCTCCACTTT. Amino acids: CASSGQGGSPLHF.

The CDR3 DNA reads TGTGCCACCAGCAGAGAACCGGGGCAAGAGACCCAGTACTTC. Encoded protein: CATSREPGQETQYF. This sequence joins TRBV15 and TRBJ2-5, with D perhaps TRBD2 (5 bases). The length of the CDR3 is 14 residues. Between the trimmed V and J ends, which lost 0 bases and 2 bases, there was a span of 7 bases. In germline, CDR1 is LNHNV, CDR2 YYDKDF (reference sequence).